Presented here are 15 T cell receptor beta chains from one specimen sequenced in a study of CD8+ T cells in alopecia areata. Extraction and reverse transcription of RNA yielded cDNA as the sequencing template. Clones were read by immunoSEQ multiplex PCR, and TCRdb kept only the in-frame ones, dropping some. The specimen gives roughly 110,000 clones without singletons; the ten biggest hold around 20%. The source material was lesional skin. These TCRs come from a C3H/HeJ mouse with alopecia areata. Mouse MHC haplotype: H2-k.

This clone was observed a handful of times. Gene names are the mouse ones. The CDR3 goes on 4 residues after the read ends, and that part is filled in from the germline J gene. This chain connects TRBV13-3 to TRBJ1-2; TRBD1 matches at 8 bases. The CDR3 is made up of 13 amino acids. In germline, CDR1 is NNHDY, CDR2 SYVADS. CDR3 amino acids: CASSADRGNDYTF. CDR3 bases read: TGTGCCAGCAGTGCCGACAGGGGCAAC.

This clone was recorded a few times. The listed genes are named as in mouse. Read sequence stops 4 residues before the CDR3 end, and the germline J gene provides the missing end. The chain joins TRBV13-2 to TRBJ1-4, with 9 positions matching TRBD1. The CDR3 runs 14 residues. In germline, CDR1 is NNHNN, CDR2 SYGAGS (reference sequence). After removal of 6 bases from V and 4 bases from J, the junction contained 4 bases not matched to a gene. Incomplete CDR3 DNA: TGTGCCAGCGTCCGGGACAGGGACAACGAA. This encodes CASVRDRDNE. The CDR3 in its entirety is CASVRDRDNERLFF.

This clone was found a few times. Genes and germline come from the mouse. The CDR3 extends 4 residues past the end of the read, so its final part is completed from the germline J gene. The J gene is TRBJ2-2, the V gene TRBV19; D is unclear. The germline V gene encodes CDR1 FNHDT and CDR2 SITEND (reference sequence). With 4 bases removed from V and 3 bases from J, the gap between germline ends came to 7 bases. The CDR3 is made up of 13 amino acids. The CDR3 bases that were read are TGTGCCAGCAGTCACTTGGACACCGGG. This codes for CASSHLDTG. The entire CDR3 protein is CASSHLDTGQLYF. Combining the CDR3 with reference TRBV19 and TRBJ2-2 gives the whole variable domain GGIITQTPKFLIGQEGQKLTLKCQQNFNHDTMYWYRQDSGKGLRLIYYSITENDLQKGDLSEGYDASREKKSSFSLTVTSAQKNEMAVFLCASSHLDTGQLYFGEGSKLTVL.

With regard to this clone: Gene names denote mouse genes. The CDR3 extends 4 residues past the end of the read, so its final part is completed from the germline J gene. The rearrangement links TRBV19 to TRBJ2-3; 10 bases are a match to TRBD2. CDR1 is FNHDT, CDR2 SITEND, per germline (reference sequence). J gave up 0 bases and V 5 bases, and 3 bases lay outside the gene matches. CDR3 size: 15 residues. CDR3 DNA, as far as it was read: TGTGCCAGCAGAGACTGGGGGGCTAGTGCAGAA. It is translated as CASRDWGASAE. The whole CDR3 region reads CASRDWGASAETLYF.

Comment on this clone: The germline and genes are mouse ones. The CDR3 is cut off 4 residues early in the read; its end comes from the germline J gene. The chain carries TRBV13-3 and TRBJ2-7; possible D gene TRBD1, 5 bases. V was pared by 2 bases and J by 0 bases, with 9 bases between. CDR3 length equals 14 residues. Germline-derived CDR1 and CDR2 are NNHDY and SYVADS. Incomplete CDR3 DNA: TGTGCCAGCAGTGACGGCAGGGTCTCCTAT. Translated, it gives CASSDGRVSY. The whole CDR3 sequence reads CASSDGRVSYEQYF.

The table lists this clone with a few counts. Mouse names are used for the genes. From the germline J gene comes the end of the CDR3, since the read stops 4 residues before it. The V gene is TRBV13-3, the J gene TRBJ1-1; 8 bases fit TRBD1. This CDR3 comprises 14 residues. V trimming: 2 bases; J trimming: 4 bases; junction bases outside the gene matches: 4. CDR1 is NNHDY and CDR2 is SYVADS in the germline V gene. Partial CDR3 DNA: TGTGCCAGCAGTGAACGGCAGGGGGCCACA. As protein: CASSERQGAT. The full CDR3 reads CASSERQGATEVFF.

This clone was found a few times. The genes are named according to mouse. The CDR3 end lies 4 residues beyond the end of the read and is filled in from the germline J gene. The same CDR3 also results from other DNA sequences found in this sample. The chain is built from TRBV13-1 and TRBJ2-3; the match to TRBD2 covers 11 bases. The CDR3 covers 16 residues. Germline-derived CDR1 and CDR2 are NSHNY and SYGAGN. With 3 bases clipped from V and 1 base from J, the junction kept 4 bases outside the gene matches. The CDR3 bases that were read are TGTGCCAGCAGTGGACTGGGGGGGAGAGGTGCAGAA. This encodes CASSGLGGRGAE. The entire CDR3 protein is CASSGLGGRGAETLYF.

With regard to this clone: Each gene name is a mouse one. The CDR3 end lies 4 residues beyond the end of the read and is filled in from the germline J gene. This chain links TRBV13-1 with TRBJ2-4, with D perhaps matching TRBD2 (6 bases). Trimming took 2 bases from V and 2 from J, leaving 15 bases between them. The CDR3 is made up of 16 amino acids. Germline CDR1 and CDR2: NSHNY and SYGAGN. The chain's CDR3 is CASSEAGGKDQNTLYF. The covered CDR3 bases are TGTGCCAGCAGTGAAGCCGGGGGGAAGGATCAAAAC.

This clone appeared many times. Each gene name is a mouse one. The CDR3 extends 4 residues past the end of the read, so its final part is completed from the germline J gene. The genes are TRBV1 and TRBJ2-7; possible D gene TRBD1, 6 bases. The CDR3 totals 14 residues. Trimming cost V 4 bases and J 0 bases, with 10 bases left between them. CDR1 and CDR2 (germline): NSQYPW, LRSPGD (reference sequence). The CDR3 is CTCSVDRNSYEQYF. Incomplete CDR3 DNA: TGCACCTGCAGTGTCGACAGGAACTCCTAT. The full variable domain, rest sourced from reference TRBV1 and TRBJ2-7, is VTLLEQNPRWRLVPRGQAVNLRCILKNSQYPWMSWYQQDLQKQLQWLFTLRSPGDKEVKSLPGADYLATRVTDTELRLQVANMSQGRTLYCTCSVDRNSYEQYFGPGTRLTVL.

About this clone itself: Gene names and germline refer to mouse. With the read ending 4 residues before the CDR3 end, the germline J gene is used to fill in that end. The J gene is TRBJ2-2, the V gene TRBV19, with 9 bases that match TRBD2. The CDR3 consists of 17 residues. Germline CDR1 FNHDT, CDR2 SITEND (reference sequence). The junction had 7 bases not matched to a gene; V was cut back by 4 bases and J by 0 bases. The sequenced part of the CDR3 DNA is TGTGCCAGCAGTTCCCGGGACTGGGCCTCAAACACCGGG. Amino acids: CASSSRDWASNTG. The CDR3 in its entirety is CASSSRDWASNTGQLYF.

This clone was picked up a small number of times. Gene and germline names: mouse. The sequenced fragment ends 4 residues before the CDR3 boundary, so the rest is inferred from the germline J gene. The chain carries TRBV13-3 and TRBJ2-7; D ambiguous. Trimming shortened V by 5 bases and J by 0 bases, and 9 bases separated the two germline ends. The CDR3 has 13 residues. CDR1 NNHDY and CDR2 SYVADS come from the germline V gene. CDR3 amino acids: CASSLQLSYEQYF. The DNA read from the CDR3 is TGTGCCAGCAGCTTACAGCTCTCCTAT.

This clone appeared a few times. Gene names follow the mouse nomenclature. The read ends 4 residues shy of where the CDR3 ends; the end is completed using the germline J gene. V and J are TRBV19 and TRBJ2-7, with 9 bases that match TRBD2. V lost 3 bases to trimming and J lost 0 bases; unmatched junction nucleotides: 1. There are 14 residues in the CDR3. Germline V gene lookup returns CDR1 FNHDT and CDR2 SITEND (reference sequence). The sequenced CDR3 bases are TGTGCCAGCAGTAACTGGGGGGTCTCCTAT. Protein product: CASSNWGVSY. The entire CDR3 protein is CASSNWGVSYEQYF.

With respect to this clone: The gene symbols are mouse symbols. CDR3 amino acids: CASTGGANERLFF. The sequenced CDR3 bases are TGTGCCAGCACTGGGGGCGCCAACGAA. V gene TRBV13-3 combines with J gene TRBJ1-4; perhaps TRBD1 as D (6 bases). The CDR3 extends 4 residues past the end of the read, so its final part is completed from the germline J gene. The V gene's germline CDR1 is NNHDY and CDR2 SYVADS. V was trimmed by 6 bases and J by 3 bases, leaving 9 bases between them. The length of the CDR3 is 13 residues.

This clone was counted between two and nine times. Gene names and germline match the mouse. The read terminates 4 residues ahead of where the CDR3 ends, so the germline J gene completes it. The chain links TRBV13-3 to TRBJ2-4; 8 bases align to TRBD1. CDR3 size: 15 residues. Losses at the gene ends were 1 base for V and 1 base for J; bases not matched to a gene: 2. From germline, CDR1 is NNHDY and CDR2 SYVADS. CDR3 sequence reads: CASSDRGQGQNTLYF. The sequenced part of the CDR3 DNA is TGTGCCAGCAGTGATAGGGGACAGGGTCAAAAC.

About this clone itself: Any gene name here is a mouse gene name. The read ends 4 residues shy of where the CDR3 ends; the end is completed using the germline J gene. The chain couples TRBV13-3 to TRBJ2-7, with 7 bases aligning to TRBD1. This CDR3 region has 14 residues. CDR1 and CDR2 (germline): NNHDY, SYVADS. The trim removed 4 bases at V and 3 bases at J, leaving 7 bases unmatched. The CDR3 DNA, read in part, is TGTGCCAGCAGTCCTCCGGGACAGTACTAT. Translated: CASSPPGQYY. The full-length CDR3 reads as CASSPPGQYYEQYF.